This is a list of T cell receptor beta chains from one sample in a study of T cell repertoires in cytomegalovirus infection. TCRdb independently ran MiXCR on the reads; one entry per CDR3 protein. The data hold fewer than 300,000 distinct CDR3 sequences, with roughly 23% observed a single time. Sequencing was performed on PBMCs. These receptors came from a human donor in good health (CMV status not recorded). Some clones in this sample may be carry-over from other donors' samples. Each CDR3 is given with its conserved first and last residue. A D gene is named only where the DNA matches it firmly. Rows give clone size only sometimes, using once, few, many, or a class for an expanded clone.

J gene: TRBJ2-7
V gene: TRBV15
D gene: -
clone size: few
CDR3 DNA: TGTGCCACCAGCAGAGATCCGGGGGACGAGCAGTACTTC
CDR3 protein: CATSRDPGDEQYF

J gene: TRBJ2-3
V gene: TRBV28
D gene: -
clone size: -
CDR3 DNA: TGTGCCAGCAGGTTTCAGGCGAAAGATACGCAGTATTTT
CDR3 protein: CASRFQAKDTQYF

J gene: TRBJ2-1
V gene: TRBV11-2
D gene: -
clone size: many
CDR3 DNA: TGTGCCAGCAGCTTAGTCGGGCGGATAGCCTTTAACAATGAGCAGTTCTTC
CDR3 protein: CASSLVGRIAFNNEQFF

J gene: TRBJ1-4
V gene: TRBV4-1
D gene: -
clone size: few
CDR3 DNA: TGCGCCAGCAGCCAACGGACGGCCGCTAATGAAAAACTGTTTTTT
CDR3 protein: CASSQRTAANEKLFF

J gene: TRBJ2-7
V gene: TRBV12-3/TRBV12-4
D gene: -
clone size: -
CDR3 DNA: TGTGCCAGCAGCCCGACCGGGACAAGCTACGAGCAGTACTTC
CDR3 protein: CASSPTGTSYEQYF

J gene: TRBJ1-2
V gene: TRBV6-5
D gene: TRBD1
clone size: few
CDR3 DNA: TGTGCCAGCTGGAAGGGACAGGGGAACTATGGCTACACCTTC
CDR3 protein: CASWKGQGNYGYTF

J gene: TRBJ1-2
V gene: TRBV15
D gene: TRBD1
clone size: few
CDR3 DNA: TGTGCCACCAGCAGAGATCGCAACAGGGGGGATGGCTACACCTTC
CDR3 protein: CATSRDRNRGDGYTF

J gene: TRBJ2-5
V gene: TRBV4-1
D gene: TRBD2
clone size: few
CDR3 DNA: TGCGCCAGCAGCCAAGGGGAGGGTACCCTCCAGTACTTC
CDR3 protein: CASSQGEGTLQYF

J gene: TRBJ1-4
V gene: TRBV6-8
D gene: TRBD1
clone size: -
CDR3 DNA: TGTGCCAGCAGATCTGGACAGGGAGAAAAACTGTTTTTT
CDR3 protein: CASRSGQGEKLFF

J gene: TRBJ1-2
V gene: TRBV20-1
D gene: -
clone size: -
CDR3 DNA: TGCAGTGCGCCTAAACCCGGGGGCCGGGGCTACACCTTC
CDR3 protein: CSAPKPGGRGYTF

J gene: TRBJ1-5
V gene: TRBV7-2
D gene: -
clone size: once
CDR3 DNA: TGTGCCAGCAGCCAAGACCAAAATCAGCCCCAGCATTTT
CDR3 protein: CASSQDQNQPQHF

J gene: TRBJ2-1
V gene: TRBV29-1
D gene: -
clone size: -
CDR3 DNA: TGCAGCGTTGAATCTGAACGTCCAATTTACAATGAGCAGTTCTTC
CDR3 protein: CSVESERPIYNEQFF

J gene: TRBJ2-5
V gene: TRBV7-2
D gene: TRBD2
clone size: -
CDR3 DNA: TGTGCCAGTGGGACTAGCGGGAGACAGACCCAGTACTTC
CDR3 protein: CASGTSGRQTQYF

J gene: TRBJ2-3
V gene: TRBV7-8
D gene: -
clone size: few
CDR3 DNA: TGTGCCAGCAGCTTAGAGGTCGTTTCAGATACGCAGTATTTT
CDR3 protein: CASSLEVVSDTQYF

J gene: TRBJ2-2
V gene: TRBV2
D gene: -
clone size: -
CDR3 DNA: TGTGCCAGCAGTGACAGGACGGGCGCCGGGGAGCTGTTTTTT
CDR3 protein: CASSDRTGAGELFF

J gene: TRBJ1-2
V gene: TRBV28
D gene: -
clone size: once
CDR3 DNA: TGTGCCAGCAGTTTGGCTTTGAGTGGGGATGGCTACACCTTC
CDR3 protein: CASSLALSGDGYTF

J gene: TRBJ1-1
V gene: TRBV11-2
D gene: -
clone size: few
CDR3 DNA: TGTGCCAGCACCCCGCGGGGGAACACTGAAGCTTTCTTT
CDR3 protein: CASTPRGNTEAFF

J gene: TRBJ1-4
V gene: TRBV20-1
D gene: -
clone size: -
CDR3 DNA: TGCAGTGCCCTTGTAGGCACAGACGAGGGGAAACTGTTTTTT
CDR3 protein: CSALVGTDEGKLFF

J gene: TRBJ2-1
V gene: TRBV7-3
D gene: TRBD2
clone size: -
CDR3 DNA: TGTGCCAGCAGCTTAGGGGGACTAAGTAATGAGCAGTTCTTC
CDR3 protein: CASSLGGLSNEQFF

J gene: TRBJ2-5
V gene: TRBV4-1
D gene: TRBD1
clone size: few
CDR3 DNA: TGCGCCAGCAGCCTTGGGACAGACGAGACCCAGTACTTC
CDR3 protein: CASSLGTDETQYF

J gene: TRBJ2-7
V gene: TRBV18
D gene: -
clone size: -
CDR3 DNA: TGTGCCAGATCGTTGACGGGCGGACAATACGAGCAGTACTTC
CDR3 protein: CARSLTGGQYEQYF

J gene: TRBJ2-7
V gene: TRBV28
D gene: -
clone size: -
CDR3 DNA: TGTGCCAGCAGTACCCCGGGCGGGGACTCCTACGAGCAGTACTTC
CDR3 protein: CASSTPGGDSYEQYF

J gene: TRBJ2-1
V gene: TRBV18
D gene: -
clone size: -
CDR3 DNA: TGTGCCAGCTCGAATCGGGACCGAACCTACAATGAGCAGTTCTTC
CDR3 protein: CASSNRDRTYNEQFF

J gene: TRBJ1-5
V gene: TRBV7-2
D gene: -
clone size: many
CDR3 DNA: TGTGCCAGCGGGCGACAGGGCAATCAGCCCCAGCATTTT
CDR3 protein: CASGRQGNQPQHF

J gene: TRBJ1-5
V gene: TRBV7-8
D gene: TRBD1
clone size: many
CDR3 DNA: TGTGCCAGCAGTCAGAGACAGGGTTTTCAGCCCCAGCATTTT
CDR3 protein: CASSQRQGFQPQHF

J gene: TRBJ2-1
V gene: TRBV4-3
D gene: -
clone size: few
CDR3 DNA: TGCGCCAGCAGCCAAGCGGGGGACAATGAGCAGTTCTTC
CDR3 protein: CASSQAGDNEQFF

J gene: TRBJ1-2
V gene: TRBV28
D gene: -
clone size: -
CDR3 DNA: TGTGCCAGCAGTTTAGTATCCGGCTATGGCTACACCTTC
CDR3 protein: CASSLVSGYGYTF

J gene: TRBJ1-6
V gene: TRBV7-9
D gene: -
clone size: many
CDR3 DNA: TGTGCCAGCAGCACAGGGATCCCCTATAATTCACCCCTCCACTTT
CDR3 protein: CASSTGIPYNSPLHF

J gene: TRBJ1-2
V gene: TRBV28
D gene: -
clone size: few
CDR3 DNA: TGTGCCAGCACCCTTGGGAGGGTTGGCTACACCTTC
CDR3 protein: CASTLGRVGYTF

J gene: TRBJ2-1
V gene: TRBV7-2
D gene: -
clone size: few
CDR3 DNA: TGTGCCAGCAGCCCCCCCGGGAGTATACCCTACAATGAGCAGTTCTTC
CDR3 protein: CASSPPGSIPYNEQFF

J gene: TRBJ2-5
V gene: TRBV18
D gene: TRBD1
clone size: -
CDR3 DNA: TGTGCCAGCTCACCGGGGACAGGAGATCGGGAGACCCAGTACTTC
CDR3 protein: CASSPGTGDRETQYF

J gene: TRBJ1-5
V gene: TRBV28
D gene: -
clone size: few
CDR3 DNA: TGTGCCAGCGAAGACAGGAGAAATCAGCCCCAGCATTTT
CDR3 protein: CASEDRRNQPQHF

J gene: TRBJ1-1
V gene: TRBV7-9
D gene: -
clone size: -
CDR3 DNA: TGTGCCAGCAGCTTCCCATTGAGCGGAGCTTTCTTT
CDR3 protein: CASSFPLSGAFF

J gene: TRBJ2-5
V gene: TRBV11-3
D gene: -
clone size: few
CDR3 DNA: TGTGCCAGCAGCACTGGACACGCCGGGGGTGGGACCCAGTACTTC
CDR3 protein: CASSTGHAGGGTQYF

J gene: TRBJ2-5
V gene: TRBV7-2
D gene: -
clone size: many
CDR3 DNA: TGTGCCAGCAGCTTAGGACCCAGGCTCAGACAAGAGACCCAGTACTTC
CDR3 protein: CASSLGPRLRQETQYF

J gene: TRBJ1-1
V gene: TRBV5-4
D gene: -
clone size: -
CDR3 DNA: TGTGCCAGCAGCCCTGGGGGGCTTACAGGGAGAAACACTGAAGCTTTCTTT
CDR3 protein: CASSPGGLTGRNTEAFF

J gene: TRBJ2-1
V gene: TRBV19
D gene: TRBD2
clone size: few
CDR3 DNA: TGTGCCAGTAGTCTAGCGGGTTTTACCTACAATGAGCAGTTCTTC
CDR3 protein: CASSLAGFTYNEQFF

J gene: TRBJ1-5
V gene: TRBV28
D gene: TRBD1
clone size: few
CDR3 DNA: TGTGCCAGCAGACTACAACAGGGACAGGGCCAGCCCCAGCATTTT
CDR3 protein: CASRLQQGQGQPQHF

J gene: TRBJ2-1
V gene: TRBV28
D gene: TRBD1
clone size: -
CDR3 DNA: TGTGCCAGCAGTCCTGCTGGGACAGGGGGCCGCAATGAGCAGTTCTTC
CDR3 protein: CASSPAGTGGRNEQFF

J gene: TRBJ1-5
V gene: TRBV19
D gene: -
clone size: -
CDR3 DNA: TGTGCCAGTAGAATAGGTAGTCAGCCCCAGCATTTT
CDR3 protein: CASRIGSQPQHF

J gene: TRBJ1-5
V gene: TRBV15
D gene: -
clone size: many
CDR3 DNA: TGTGCCACCAGCAGAGACAGGGTTCCTCAGCCCCAGCATTTT
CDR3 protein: CATSRDRVPQPQHF

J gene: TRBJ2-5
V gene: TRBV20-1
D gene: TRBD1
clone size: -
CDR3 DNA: TGCAGTGCAAACGACAGGGTTGAGGCCCAGTACTTC
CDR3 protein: CSANDRVEAQYF

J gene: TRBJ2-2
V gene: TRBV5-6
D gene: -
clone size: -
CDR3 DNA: TGTGCCAGCAGCTCGTTAAGGACAATAACGAACACCGGGGAGCTGTTTTTT
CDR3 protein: CASSSLRTITNTGELFF

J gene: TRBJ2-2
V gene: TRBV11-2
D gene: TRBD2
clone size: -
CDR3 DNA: TGTGCCAGCAGCTTAGCCCTTGGACTAGTGTTGCATACCGGGGAGCTGTTTTTT
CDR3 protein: CASSLALGLVLHTGELFF

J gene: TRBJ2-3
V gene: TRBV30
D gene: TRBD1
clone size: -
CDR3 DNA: TGTGCCTGGAGCTGGACAGGGACGAGCACAGATACGCAGTATTTT
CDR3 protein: CAWSWTGTSTDTQYF

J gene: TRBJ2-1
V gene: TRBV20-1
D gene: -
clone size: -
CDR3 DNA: TGCAGTGCTGGTCGAGCAGCTGAGCAGTTCTTC
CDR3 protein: CSAGRAAEQFF

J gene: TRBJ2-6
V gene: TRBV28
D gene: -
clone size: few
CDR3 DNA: TGTGCCAGCGCATCTCGAGGGGCTGGGGCCAACGTCCTGACTTTC
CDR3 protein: CASASRGAGANVLTF

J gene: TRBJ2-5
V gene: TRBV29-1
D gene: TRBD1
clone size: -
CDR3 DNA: TGCAGCGTTGTCAGGGGGCAGGGGGAGACCCAGTACTTC
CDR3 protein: CSVVRGQGETQYF